This TCR beta chain was identified during a study of T cells in Graves' hyperthyroidism and ophthalmopathy. Uncontrolled infection, other autoimmune disease, pregnancy or lactation barred patients from enrollment. The source material, RNA transcripts, was used to amplify TCR beta CDR3 regions. The TCR CDR3 was amplified in a first-round RT-PCR using the HTBI primer set. TCRdb re-called the multiplex PCR reads through MiXCR, storing one row per CDR3 protein. In the table there are 200,000 to 300,000 distinct CDR3 sequences, 16% of which are singletons. CDR3 length equals 17 residues. Losses at the gene ends were 5 bases for V and 0 bases for J; bases not matched to a gene: 2. The germline V gene has CDR1 MDHEN and CDR2 SYDVKM. In its sample, this clonotype was seen a few times.

The sequencing sample was made of blood. The J gene is TRBJ2-3, the V gene TRBV28; 16 bases agree with TRBD2. The TCR was taken from a woman younger than 30 with Graves' ophthalmopathy. CDR3 DNA sequence: TGTGCCAGCAGTCCGGGACTAGCGGGAGGGAGCACAGATACGCAGTATTTT. This translates into CASSPGLAGGSTDTQYF.